These 26 T cell receptor beta chains originate from one sample sequenced in a study of shared clonotypes between healthy human individuals. Method: immunoSEQ multiplex PCR; TCRdb's copy keeps in-frame clones and lacks some. This table holds about 1.5 million clones, 95% to 99% found once. The sample was naive CD4+ T cells sorted from blood. Stated subset: CD45RA+ positively selected. These receptors were taken from a young man in good health.

V usage is TRBV5-1 and J usage is TRBJ2-2; 8 bases agree with TRBD1. Germline lookup yields CDR1 SGHRS and CDR2 YFSETQ. The CDR3 loop spans 16 amino acids. Unmatched junction bases numbered 4, after V lost 1 base and J lost 2 bases. The CDR3 here is CASSLQGQDNTGELFF. The DNA for the CDR3 is TGCGCCAGCAGCTTGCAGGGACAGGACAACACCGGGGAGCTGTTTTTT.

This clone has only one observation. V and J are TRBV5-4 and TRBJ2-3; D not certain. The germline CDR1 and CDR2 sequences are SGHNT and YYREEE (reference sequence). The germline V and J ends were trimmed by 0 bases and 0 bases, with 11 bases remaining between them. The CDR3 spans 16 residues. In nucleotides, the CDR3 is TGTGCCAGCAGCTTGGCCCTGCAGCCGAGCACAGATACGCAGTATTTT. It is translated as CASSLALQPSTDTQYF.

The chain couples TRBV5-4 to TRBJ2-1; 7 nucleotides match TRBD1. The V and J ends lost 8 bases and 4 bases, in that order; junction bases with no gene match: 9. Germline CDR1 is SGHNT and CDR2 is YYREEE (reference sequence). This CDR3 comprises 14 residues. CDR3 residues: CASMTPGQYNEQFF. The CDR3 nucleotides are TGTGCCAGTATGACACCGGGACAGTACAATGAGCAGTTCTTC.

The chain has TRBV10-3 and TRBJ2-5; D call uncertain. V was cut by 0 bases and J by 4 bases, with 18 bases left in between. The CDR3 covers 17 residues. CDR1 and CDR2 (germline): ENHRY, SYGVKD. DNA of the CDR3: TGTGCCATCAGTGAGTCCGCGTCCCGACGAGCCGGAGAGACCCAGTACTTC. Translating it yields CAISESASRRAGETQYF.

The J gene is TRBJ2-4, the V gene TRBV10-3; 10 nucleotides align to TRBD1. The CDR3 contains 18 residues. CDR1 is ENHRY and CDR2 is SYGVKD in the germline V gene. V was pared by 0 bases and J by 9 bases, with 14 bases of the junction left unmatched. Here the CDR3 reads CAISESRGLTGGSRIQYF. DNA for the CDR3: TGTGCCATCAGTGAGTCGCGGGGACTGACAGGGGGCTCACGCATTCAGTACTTC.

The chain uses TRBV7-2 and TRBJ2-7; TRBD1 might be the D (5 bases). The CDR3 length is 15 residues. The V end lost 4 bases, the J end lost 4 bases, and 17 bases lay between the germline ends. Looked up from germline, CDR1 is SGHTA and CDR2 is FQGNSA. As DNA, the CDR3 is TGTGCCAGCAGCTCGACTCCTATTGCAGGGTACGAGCAGTACTTC. This translates into CASSSTPIAGYEQYF.

This rearrangement joins TRBV28 to TRBJ2-5; 10 nucleotides line up with TRBD2. V lost 11 bases, J lost 5 bases, and 20 bases stayed unmatched. CDR1 MDHEN and CDR2 SYDVKM come from the germline V gene. The length of the CDR3 is 17 residues. CDR3 residues: CAVSRGRTSGNLETQYF. CDR3 coding DNA: TGTGCCGTCTCGAGGGGGAGGACTAGCGGTAATCTGGAGACCCAGTACTTC.

The chain employs TRBV7-2 and TRBJ2-3, with TRBD2 as a possible D gene (5 bases). Trimming took 3 bases from V and 1 from J, leaving 14 bases between them. The CDR3 has 16 amino acids. Germline V CDR1 and CDR2: SGHTA, FQGNSA. Here the CDR3 reads CASSFPRLAGTDTQYF. CDR3 DNA sequence: TGTGCCAGCAGCTTCCCCCGGCTAGCAGGCACAGATACGCAGTATTTT.

This chain links TRBV5-4 with TRBJ2-5, with D maybe TRBD1 (6 bases). The CDR3 is 16 amino acids. The germline gives CDR1 SGHNT, CDR2 YYREEE (reference sequence). Trimming shortened V by 0 bases and J by 2 bases, and 14 bases separated the two germline ends. The chain's CDR3 is CASSLAPRTAQETQYF. CDR3 coding DNA: TGTGCCAGCAGCTTGGCCCCCCGGACAGCGCAAGAGACCCAGTACTTC.

The chain employs TRBV18 and TRBJ2-3, with a possible D match to TRBD1 (6 bases). This CDR3 has 15 amino acids. Germline V gives CDR1 KGHSH, CDR2 LQKENI. The V gene lost 3 bases and the J gene lost 0 bases, with 10 bases spanning the gap. This CDR3 reads CASSPDRSSTDTQYF. The CDR3, as DNA: TGTGCCAGCTCACCGGACAGATCTAGCACAGATACGCAGTATTTT.

The CDR3 is CASSPMFTSGIFYEQYF. The CDR3 DNA reads TGTGCCAGCAGCCCCATGTTTACTAGCGGGATCTTCTACGAGCAGTACTTC. V usage is TRBV7-8 and J usage is TRBJ2-7; TRBD2 matches at 10 bases. CDR1 is SGHVS and CDR2 is FQNEAQ in the germline V gene. V lost 5 bases to trimming and J lost 3 bases; unmatched junction nucleotides: 13. The CDR3 loop spans 17 amino acids. Full variable domain (remainder filled in from reference TRBV7-8 and TRBJ2-7): GAGVSQSPRYKVAKRGQDVALRCDPISGHVSLFWYQQALGQGPEFLTYFQNEAQLDKSGLPSDRFFAERPEGSVSTLKIQRTQQEDSAVYLCASSPMFTSGIFYEQYFGPGTRLTVT.

The V gene is TRBV7-7, the J gene TRBJ2-2; D gene unclear. The CDR3 runs 16 residues. Trimming removed 4 bases from V and 0 bases from J, with 12 bases in between. Germline CDR1 SSHAT, CDR2 FNYEAQ (reference sequence). The CDR3 is CASSSVLSPNTGELFF. In DNA form, the CDR3 reads TGTGCCAGCAGCTCGGTCTTGTCGCCGAACACCGGGGAGCTGTTTTTT.

On this clone itself: At the DNA level, this CDR3 is encoded by other sequences in the same sample as well. This chain uses TRBV29-1 with TRBJ2-5; no firm D call. The CDR3 loop spans 11 amino acids. CDR1 and CDR2 (germline): SQVTM, ANQGSEA. V dropped 2 bases and J dropped 0 bases, with 1 base sitting between them. CDR3 in amino acids: CSVEYQETQYF. In DNA, the CDR3 is TGCAGCGTTGAATACCAAGAGACCCAGTACTTC.

This clone has just a few counts. V and J are TRBV4-2 and TRBJ2-3, with 9 bases matching TRBD2. Germline CDR1 LGHNA, CDR2 YNFKEQ. Unmatched junction bases numbered 15, after V lost 2 bases and J lost 0 bases. This CDR3 region has 20 residues. CDR3 DNA: TGTGCCAGCAGCCAAACCCTAGCCCTGACTAGCGGAGTCAGCACAGATACGCAGTATTTT. This codes for CASSQTLALTSGVSTDTQYF.

This sequence joins TRBV11-2 and TRBJ2-7; unclear D gene. Per the germline V gene, CDR1 is SGHAT and CDR2 is FQNNGV. Trimming removed 1 base at V and 3 bases at J, with 10 bases between. The CDR3 runs 14 residues. CDR3 sequence (DNA): TGTGCCAGCAGCTTAGTGGCACCGGACTACGAGCAGTACTTC. Encoded protein: CASSLVAPDYEQYF.

The chain combines TRBV6-5 with TRBJ2-7; 8 nucleotides line up with TRBD1. The CDR3 runs to 14 residues. Trimming took 5 bases from V and 6 from J; bases not matched to a gene: 9. The germline gives CDR1 MNHEY, CDR2 SVGAGI. The CDR3 loop reads CASSILQGAGEQYF. DNA of the CDR3: TGTGCCAGCAGTATTCTTCAGGGGGCAGGCGAGCAGTACTTC.

Comments on this clone: At the DNA level, this CDR3 is encoded by other sequences in the same sample as well. The chain employs TRBV28 and TRBJ1-5, with 7 bases aligning to TRBD1. Germline values: CDR1 MDHEN, CDR2 SYDVKM. Unmatched junction bases numbered 6, after V lost 5 bases and J lost 2 bases. The CDR3 runs to 15 residues. CDR3 bases: TGTGCCAGCAGTCCCGACAGGGTAGGCAATCAGCCCCAGCATTTT. Its translation: CASSPDRVGNQPQHF.

As to this clone: This same CDR3 is encoded by further DNA sequences in the sample. The DNA for the CDR3 is TGTGCCAGCAGTTTATATGGGGGGGAGCTGTTTTTT. It encodes CASSLYGGELFF. The V call is TRBV28, the J call TRBJ2-2; D is uncertain. The V gene's germline CDR1 is MDHEN and CDR2 SYDVKM. V gave up 1 base and J gave up 8 bases, with 5 bases separating them. The CDR3 contains 12 residues.

The chain links TRBV6-5 to TRBJ2-7; D ambiguous. The V end was cut by 0 bases, the J end by 6 bases, with 6 bases between. This CDR3 region has 12 residues. Germline CDR1 and CDR2: MNHEY and SVGAGI. The CDR3 region is CASSYSAGEQYF. DNA for the CDR3: TGTGCCAGCAGTTACTCCGCCGGCGAGCAGTACTTC.

Regarding this clone: Other DNA sequences in the sample encode the same CDR3. V usage is TRBV18 and J usage is TRBJ2-7; D gene unclear. CDR1 and CDR2 from the germline V gene are KGHSH and LQKENI. The CDR3 runs 12 residues. Trimming stripped 3 bases from V and 3 bases from J, with 6 bases between. The chain's CDR3 is CASSPSSYEQYF. The CDR3 DNA is TGTGCCAGCTCACCTAGCAGCTACGAGCAGTACTTC.

With respect to this clone: Other nucleotide sequences from this sample produce the same CDR3. The chain is built from TRBV27 and TRBJ2-7, with D perhaps TRBD1 (6 bases). The V and J ends lost 4 bases and 3 bases respectively, with 10 bases between them. Per germline, CDR1 MNHEY and CDR2 SMNVEV (reference sequence). CDR3 length: 13 residues. The CDR3 is CASSYRDNYEQYF. DNA of the CDR3: TGTGCCAGCAGTTACCGGGACAACTACGAGCAGTACTTC.

This rearrangement joins TRBV2 to TRBJ1-2; D remains ambiguous. V lost 7 bases, J lost 3 bases, and 18 bases lay in between. This CDR3 has 15 residues. CDR1 is SNHLY, CDR2 FYNNEI, per germline. This chain's CDR3 is CASIESVHEDYGYTF. CDR3 sequence (DNA): TGTGCCAGCATTGAGTCGGTCCATGAGGACTATGGCTACACCTTC.

The rearrangement links TRBV5-4 to TRBJ2-2; unclear D gene. V dropped 0 bases and J dropped 0 bases, with 6 bases sitting between them. Germline CDR1 reads SGHNT; CDR2 reads YYREEE (reference sequence). The CDR3 is 15 amino acids. The DNA of the CDR3 is TGTGCCAGCAGCTTGGACGGAACGAACACCGGGGAGCTGTTTTTT. This encodes CASSLDGTNTGELFF.

The V and J genes are TRBV9 and TRBJ2-5; 11 bases line up with TRBD1. The length of the CDR3 is 15 residues. The germline V gene encodes CDR1 SGDLS and CDR2 YYNGEE. V shed 4 bases and J 5 bases; nucleotides not matched to a gene: 7. DNA for the CDR3: TGTGCCAGCAGCTCCTCCGGGACAGGGGGGGAGACCCAGTACTTC. The encoded protein is CASSSSGTGGETQYF.

This clone appeared once. This CDR3 is also generated by other DNA sequences in the sample. This chain connects TRBV7-9 to TRBJ1-2, with D maybe TRBD1 (5 bases). V dropped 1 base and J dropped 8 bases, with 11 bases sitting between them. Germline V gives CDR1 SEHNR, CDR2 FQNEAQ (reference sequence). The CDR3 consists of 13 residues. The CDR3 nucleotides read TGTGCCAGCAGCTTAGAGGCAGGGTACGGCTACACCTTC. Translated, it gives CASSLEAGYGYTF. The full variable domain, completed using reference TRBV7-9 and TRBJ1-2, is DTGVSQNPRHKITKRGQNVTFRCDPISEHNRLYWYRQTLGQGPEFLTYFQNEAQLEKSRLLSDRFSAERPKGSFSTLEIQRTEQGDSAMYLCASSLEAGYGYTFGSGTRLTVV.

This sequence joins TRBV10-2 and TRBJ2-5; no clear D. Deletions cut 0 bases from V and 5 bases from J, with 13 bases between. This CDR3 comprises 15 residues. Germline V gene lookup returns CDR1 WSHSY and CDR2 SAAADI. CDR3 bases: TGCGCCAGCAGTGAGTCGAGGAGTAGGACGGAGACCCAGTACTTC. Amino acids: CASSESRSRTETQYF.